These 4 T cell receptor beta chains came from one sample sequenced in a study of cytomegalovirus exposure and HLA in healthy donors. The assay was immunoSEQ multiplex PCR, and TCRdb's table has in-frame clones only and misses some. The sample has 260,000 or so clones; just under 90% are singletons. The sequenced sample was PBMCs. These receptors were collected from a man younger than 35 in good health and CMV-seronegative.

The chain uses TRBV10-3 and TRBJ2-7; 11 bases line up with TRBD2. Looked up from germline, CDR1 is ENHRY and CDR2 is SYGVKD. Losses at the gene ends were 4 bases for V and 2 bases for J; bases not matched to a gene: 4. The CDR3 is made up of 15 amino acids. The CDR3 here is CAISGIAGGTYEQYF. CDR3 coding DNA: TGTGCCATCAGTGGAATAGCGGGAGGGACCTACGAGCAGTACTTC.

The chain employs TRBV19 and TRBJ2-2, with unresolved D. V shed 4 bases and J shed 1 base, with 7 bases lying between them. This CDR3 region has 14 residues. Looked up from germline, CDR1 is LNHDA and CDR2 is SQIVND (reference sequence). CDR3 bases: TGTGCCAGTAGTACACTCGGGAACACCGGGGAGCTGTTTTTT. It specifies CASSTLGNTGELFF.

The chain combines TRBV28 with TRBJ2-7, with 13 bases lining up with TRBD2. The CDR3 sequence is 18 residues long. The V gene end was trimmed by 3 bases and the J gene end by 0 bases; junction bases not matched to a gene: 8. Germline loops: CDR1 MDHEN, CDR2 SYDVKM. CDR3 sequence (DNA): TGTGCCAGCAGTTTGCCAACTAGCGGGAGGGCCTTCTCCTACGAGCAGTACTTC. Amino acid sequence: CASSLPTSGRAFSYEQYF.

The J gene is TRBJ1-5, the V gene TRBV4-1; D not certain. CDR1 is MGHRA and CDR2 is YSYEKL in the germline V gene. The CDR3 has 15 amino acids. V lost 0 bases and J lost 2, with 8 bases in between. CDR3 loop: CASSQDRSGNQPQHF. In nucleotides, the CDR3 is TGCGCCAGCAGCCAAGACCGATCGGGCAATCAGCCCCAGCATTTT.